The 2 T cell receptor beta chains below all came from one sample that was sequenced in a study of CD4 T cells in relation to SARS-CoV-2 and coronaviruses. Before the COVID-19 pandemic, during about 2011-2019, CD4+ T cells were taken from unexposed donors. The cells were cultured for about ten days before CD4+ T cells were isolated. The data were produced by immunoSEQ multiplex PCR, yet TCRdb's version contains in-frame clones alone and is incomplete. This table has 20,000 to 25,000 clones, around 80% appearing once. No antigen has been assigned to these receptors. The sample taken for sequencing was CD4+ T cells from PBMCs, cultured in vitro. These TCRs come from a human donor in good health.

CDR3 in DNA: TGTGCCAGCAGCGTAGGGGTAGATTCGGGAGAGACCCAGTACTTC. Its protein product is CASSVGVDSGETQYF. The chain joins TRBV9 to TRBJ2-5; D unclear. This CDR3 spans 15 amino acids. The germline CDR1 and CDR2 sequences are SGDLS and YYNGEE. V was shortened by 0 bases and J by 4 bases, with 13 bases between the two germline ends.

The CDR3 spells CAISETSAEAFF. In nucleotides, the CDR3 is TGTGCCATCAGTGAGACAAGCGCTGAAGCTTTCTTT. The chain carries TRBV10-3 and TRBJ1-1, with D uncertain. With 2 bases removed from V and 6 bases from J, the gap between germline ends came to 7 bases. The germline V gene encodes CDR1 ENHRY and CDR2 SYGVKD. The CDR3 loop spans 12 amino acids.